Shown below are 32 T cell receptor beta chains from a single sample sequenced in a study of PD-1 blockade in classical Hodgkin lymphoma. Sequencing was performed with immunoSEQ multiplex PCR; in TCRdb, only in-frame clones are kept and a portion is missing. The sample carries over 85,000 clones, 90% recorded once. Time point defined: cycle 4 day 1 (C4D1), after five to seven weeks of nivolumab. Every patient had relapsed following autologous stem cell transplantation, and cohorts differed in brentuximab vedotin exposure. Sample: peripheral blood mononuclear cells (PBMCs), taken before the fourth cycle of nivolumab. The receptor source for this set is a human donor with classical Hodgkin lymphoma.

The rearrangement links TRBV27 to TRBJ2-3; 10 bases fit TRBD2. Trimming at V came to 1 base and at J to 6 bases, leaving 7 bases not matched to a gene. CDR3 size: 16 residues. CDR1 and CDR2 from the germline V gene are MNHEY and SMNVEV (reference sequence). The CDR3 loop is CASSLLAGGYEDTQYF. CDR3 sequence (DNA): TGTGCCAGCAGTTTATTAGCGGGGGGTTACGAGGATACGCAGTATTTT.

The chain combines TRBV7-9 with TRBJ2-7; 9 bases align to TRBD1. The ends lost 5 bases at V and 3 bases at J; junction bases unmatched: 5. The CDR3 loop spans 14 amino acids. Germline CDR1 SEHNR, CDR2 FQNEAQ (reference sequence). The CDR3, as DNA: TGTGCCAGCAGCCCCCCGGGACAGGGCTACGAGCAGTACTTC. This translates into CASSPPGQGYEQYF.

This chain uses TRBV7-9 with TRBJ1-1; TRBD1 aligns across 7 bases. In germline, CDR1 is SEHNR, CDR2 FQNEAQ (reference sequence). V was clipped by 2 bases and J by 7 bases; unmatched bases: 10. The length of the CDR3 is 15 residues. The CDR3, as DNA: TGTGCCAGCAGCTTAAGTACAGGGGTGGTTCTTGAAGCTTTCTTT. Translation: CASSLSTGVVLEAFF.

The CDR3 DNA follows: TGTGCCAGCAGCCTACTCCCTCACACGAGTGACGAGCAGTACTTC. It translates to CASSLLPHTSDEQYF. The rearrangement joins TRBV5-5 to TRBJ2-7; the D is unclear. Trimming removed 4 bases from V and 5 bases from J, with 19 bases in between. Germline CDR1 is SGHKS and CDR2 is YYEKEE (reference sequence). The CDR3 is 15 residues long.

The chain recombines TRBV19 with TRBJ2-1; D possibly corresponds to TRBD2 (5 bases). Germline CDR1 and CDR2: LNHDA and SQIVND (reference sequence). This CDR3 has 13 residues. V shed 4 bases and J shed 6 bases, with 10 bases lying between them. DNA for the CDR3: TGTGCCAGTAGTAGCGGACTGGCCAATGAGCAGTTCTTC. This gives the protein CASSSGLANEQFF. The whole variable domain, remainder taken from reference TRBV19 and TRBJ2-1, is DGGITQSPKYLFRKEGQNVTLSCEQNLNHDAMYWYRQDPGQGLRLIYYSQIVNDFQKGDIAEGYSVSREKKESFPLTVTSAQKNPTAFYLCASSSGLANEQFFGPGTRLTVL.

This chain links TRBV7-2 with TRBJ1-2, with 7 bases fitting TRBD1. From germline, CDR1 is SGHTA and CDR2 FQGNSA. The CDR3 runs 14 residues. The trim removed 5 bases at V and 7 bases at J, leaving 10 bases unmatched. For the CDR3, the DNA is TGTGCCAGCAGCCCGGGACAGCTCTATCGTGGCTACACCTTC. Protein sequence: CASSPGQLYRGYTF.

This clone appeared a single time. This sequence joins TRBV19 and TRBJ1-5; D gene unclear. CDR3 length: 12 amino acids. The V gene lost 1 base and the J gene lost 7 bases, with 5 bases spanning the gap. CDR1 LNHDA and CDR2 SQIVND come from the germline V gene (reference sequence). The CDR3 sequence: CASSIARQPQHF. Written as DNA, the CDR3 is TGTGCCAGTAGTATAGCCCGACAGCCCCAGCATTTT.

DNA of the CDR3: TGTGCCAGCAGCGTAGATGGGGACCAGCCCCAGCATTTT. Translating it yields CASSVDGDQPQHF. The chain couples TRBV9 to TRBJ1-5; possible D gene TRBD1, 5 bases. CDR3 length: 13 amino acids. Germline V CDR1 and CDR2: SGDLS, YYNGEE. V was shortened by 0 bases and J by 7 bases, with 8 bases between the two germline ends.

The chain carries TRBV6-1 and TRBJ1-2; D perhaps matches TRBD1 (5 bases). Germline V lookup: CDR1 MNHNS, CDR2 SASEGT. This CDR3 contains 14 residues. Trimming removed 6 bases from V and 0 bases from J, with 11 bases in between. The CDR3 spells CASSRDDANYGYTF. CDR3 sequence (DNA): TGTGCCAGCAGCCGGGACGACGCTAACTATGGCTACACCTTC.

This clone was detected only once. The V call is TRBV5-6, the J call TRBJ2-2; D is ambiguous. The germline V gene encodes CDR1 SGHDT and CDR2 YYEEEE. V was shortened by 6 bases and J by 6 bases, with 6 bases between the two germline ends. The CDR3 has 11 amino acids. CDR3 sequence: CASNQAGELFF. In nucleotides, the CDR3 is TGTGCCAGCAACCAAGCCGGGGAGCTGTTTTTT. The full variable domain, rest sourced from reference TRBV5-6 and TRBJ2-2, is DAGVTQSPTHLIKTRGQQVTLRCSPKSGHDTVSWYQQALGQGPQFIFQYYEEEERQRGNFPDRFSGHQFPNYSSELNVNALLLGDSALYLCASNQAGELFFGEGSRLTVL.

This chain links TRBV4-1 with TRBJ1-4, with a tentative D call TRBD1 (5 bases). Trimming left V 4 bases short and J 5 bases short, with 14 bases between. Germline-derived CDR1 and CDR2 are MGHRA and YSYEKL. The CDR3 runs 15 residues. As DNA, the CDR3 is TGCGCCAGCAGCCTGACCGGGACGCCGAATGAAAAACTGTTTTTT. The encoded protein is CASSLTGTPNEKLFF.

This clone occurred a few times. The chain has TRBV27 and TRBJ2-7; 8 bases map to TRBD1. The CDR3 consists of 15 residues. Trimming at V came to 0 bases and at J to 4 bases, leaving 5 bases not matched to a gene. Looked up from germline, CDR1 is MNHEY and CDR2 is SMNVEV (reference sequence). The chain's CDR3 is CASSLSAGGRYEQYF. The CDR3 region has the DNA TGTGCCAGCAGTTTATCGGCAGGGGGCAGGTACGAGCAGTACTTC.

The rearrangement joins TRBV27 to TRBJ2-3; unclear D gene. The V end lost 2 bases, the J end lost 6 bases, and 15 bases lay between the germline ends. In germline, CDR1 is MNHEY, CDR2 SMNVEV (reference sequence). This CDR3 contains 15 residues. CDR3 protein: CASSLRALGPDTQYF. The DNA for the CDR3 is TGTGCCAGCAGTTTAAGGGCCCTGGGCCCTGATACGCAGTATTTT.

V is TRBV10-2 and J is TRBJ2-2; tentative D call: TRBD2 (6 bases). This CDR3 contains 14 residues. Trimming removed 4 bases from V and 7 bases from J, with 13 bases in between. CDR1 and CDR2 (germline): WSHSY, SAAADI. In nucleotides, the CDR3 is TGCGCCAGCAGTGTGGCAGGAGGGAACGGGGAGCTGTTTTTT. It encodes CASSVAGGNGELFF.

The chain's CDR3 is CASSFFAGGAPEQYF. The CDR3 region has the DNA TGTGCCAGCAGTTTTTTTGCAGGGGGCGCTCCCGAGCAGTACTTC. The V gene is TRBV27, the J gene TRBJ2-7; 8 bases are a match to TRBD1. CDR3 size: 15 residues. Germline V gene data show CDR1 as MNHEY and CDR2 as SMNVEV (reference sequence). The trim removed 3 bases at V and 6 bases at J, leaving 10 bases unmatched.

The J gene is TRBJ2-5, the V gene TRBV19; TRBD1 agrees at 8 bases. The V segment lost 8 bases and the J segment 0 bases; nucleotides outside the gene matches: 8. Germline-derived CDR1 and CDR2 are LNHDA and SQIVND (reference sequence). The CDR3 has 15 residues. The CDR3 region has the DNA TGTGCCAGTGGCAAGACAGGGGCGGACCAAGAGACCCAGTACTTC. Protein: CASGKTGADQETQYF.

V is TRBV5-1 and J is TRBJ2-7; D not certain. Deletions cut 3 bases from V and 2 bases from J, with 15 bases between. CDR1 is SGHRS, CDR2 YFSETQ, per germline. The CDR3 is made up of 15 amino acids. CDR3 protein: CASSSRNTVTYEQYF. DNA for the CDR3: TGCGCCAGCAGCTCACGTAACACCGTAACCTACGAGCAGTACTTC.

This chain uses TRBV6-5 with TRBJ2-7; D unclear. Trimming removed 0 bases at V and 2 bases at J, with 8 bases between. CDR1 is MNHEY and CDR2 is SVGAGI in the germline V gene. The CDR3 runs 14 residues. The CDR3 reads CASSYSISPYEQYF. The CDR3 region has the DNA TGTGCCAGCAGTTACTCGATCAGCCCCTACGAGCAGTACTTC.

The genes are TRBV18 and TRBJ2-7; TRBD2 aligns across 11 bases. CDR1 and CDR2 (germline): KGHSH, LQKENI. The V segment lost 0 bases and the J segment 1 base; nucleotides outside the gene matches: 11. The CDR3 is made up of 19 amino acids. Here the CDR3 DNA reads TGTGCCAGCTCACCACCGAATCCTAGCGGGGGGCCAGCGTCCTACGAGCAGTACTTC. Translation gives CASSPPNPSGGPASYEQYF.

The chain combines TRBV28 with TRBJ1-3; 9 bases are a match to TRBD1. The V and J ends lost 6 bases and 4 bases, in that order; junction bases with no gene match: 7. The CDR3 covers 15 residues. CDR1 is MDHEN, CDR2 SYDVKM, per germline. CDR3: CASRVQGARGNTIYF. In nucleotides, the CDR3 is TGTGCCAGCAGAGTACAGGGGGCGCGAGGAAACACCATATATTTT.

In this sample, this clone turned up a few times. This chain joins TRBV14 and TRBJ1-1; no reliable D call. CDR1 is SGHDN, CDR2 FVKESK, per germline. CDR3 length equals 13 residues. V dropped 0 bases and J dropped 7 bases, with 9 bases sitting between them. CDR3 DNA sequence: TGTGCCAGCAGCCAAGATTTGGAATTTGAAGCTTTCTTT. It encodes CASSQDLEFEAFF.

About this clone itself: At one of its ends the junction is not consistent with the germline gene, which may arise from a read error. V usage is TRBV7-3 and J usage is TRBJ2-7; 9 bases line up with TRBD1. Germline-derived CDR1 and CDR2 are SGHTA and FQGTGA. The CDR3 has 15 residues. CDR3 residues: CASSLTGTGSLEQYF. CDR3 coding DNA: TGTGCCAGCAGCCTAACCGGGACAGGGTCTTTGGAGCAGTACTTC.

The V call is TRBV27, the J call TRBJ2-7, with a tentative D call TRBD1 (6 bases). Germline V CDR1 and CDR2: MNHEY, SMNVEV (reference sequence). The CDR3 is 13 residues long. V was shortened by 5 bases and J by 2 bases, with 10 bases between the two germline ends. The CDR3 coding sequence is TGTGCCAGCAGTCAGGGGCGGCCCTACGAGCAGTACTTC. Encoded protein: CASSQGRPYEQYF.

The chain couples TRBV10-2 to TRBJ1-5; D gene uncertain. This CDR3 has 12 amino acids. Germline V lookup: CDR1 WSHSY, CDR2 SAAADI. Trimming cost V 3 bases and J 3 bases, with 3 bases left between them. The chain's CDR3 is CASSDPNQPQHF. The CDR3 nucleotides read TGCGCCAGCAGTGACCCCAATCAGCCCCAGCATTTT.

This sequence joins TRBV7-2 and TRBJ2-7; TRBD1 agrees at 11 bases. The junction had 3 bases not matched to a gene; V was cut back by 4 bases and J by 1 base. This CDR3 has 15 amino acids. Germline CDR1 is SGHTA and CDR2 is FQGNSA. CDR3 coding DNA: TGTGCCAGCAGCTCCGGGACAGGGGGTTCCTACGAGCAGTACTTC. Protein: CASSSGTGGSYEQYF.

V usage is TRBV30 and J usage is TRBJ1-2; maybe TRBD1 (5 bases). Germline assignment: CDR1 GTSNPN and CDR2 SVGIG (reference sequence). The CDR3 extends over 16 amino acids. The ends were cut back, 1 base at V and 1 base at J, with 16 bases in the middle. The CDR3 bases are TGTGCCTGGAGTGACATGTCCGGGGGGGGTAACTATGGCTACACCTTC. Its protein is CAWSDMSGGGNYGYTF.

This sequence joins TRBV30 and TRBJ1-6; 10 bases align to TRBD1. V gave up 4 bases and J gave up 9 bases; unmatched junction bases: 6. The CDR3 consists of 14 residues. The germline CDR1 and CDR2 sequences are GTSNPN and SVGIG (reference sequence). This CDR3 is CAWTAGQGGSPLHF. DNA for the CDR3: TGTGCCTGGACGGCCGGACAGGGGGGTTCACCCCTCCACTTT.

The J gene is TRBJ1-4, the V gene TRBV30; D gene unclear. The germline V gene has CDR1 GTSNPN and CDR2 SVGIG (reference sequence). This CDR3 has 15 amino acids. V was shortened by 3 bases and J by 3 bases, with 14 bases between the two germline ends. CDR3 sequence (DNA): TGTGCCTGGAGCCAGGACGGCCTCCCTAATGAAAAACTGTTTTTT. Translating gives CAWSQDGLPNEKLFF. Full variable domain (rest looked up from reference TRBV30 and TRBJ1-4): SQTIHQWPATLVQPVGSPLSLECTVEGTSNPNLYWYRQAAGRGLQLLFYSVGIGQISSEVPQNLSASRPQDRQFILSSKKLLLSDSGFYLCAWSQDGLPNEKLFFGSGTQLSVL.

This clone was seen more than once but under ten times. The CDR3 region is CASSPAGETQYF. The CDR3 DNA follows: TGCGCCAGCAGCCCCGCAGGGGAGACCCAGTACTTC. This chain links TRBV5-1 with TRBJ2-5, with a tentative D call TRBD1 (5 bases). The CDR3 is 12 residues long. The V gene's germline CDR1 is SGHRS and CDR2 YFSETQ. Trimming stripped 4 bases from V and 5 bases from J, with 9 bases between.

The V gene is TRBV19, the J gene TRBJ2-5; D is uncertain. The CDR3 has 16 amino acids. V shed 0 bases and J shed 4 bases, with 15 bases lying between them. From germline, CDR1 is LNHDA and CDR2 SQIVND (reference sequence). The CDR3 loop is CASSIDNQVVRETQYF. DNA for the CDR3: TGTGCCAGTAGTATAGATAACCAGGTTGTCCGAGAGACCCAGTACTTC.

A single count supports this clone. Here the CDR3 DNA reads TGCGCCAGCAGCTTGCCTTCCACAGGGGTTTCACCCCTCCACTTT. This sequence encodes CASSLPSTGVSPLHF. The chain uses TRBV5-1 and TRBJ1-6; TRBD1 matches at 7 bases. Germline V lookup: CDR1 SGHRS, CDR2 YFSETQ. The CDR3 length is 15 residues. The J segment lost 9 bases and the V segment lost 1 base, leaving 7 bases of the junction unmatched.

This clone was observed once. This chain links TRBV6-1 with TRBJ1-5; a possible D gene is TRBD1 (5 bases). Germline-derived CDR1 and CDR2 are MNHNS and SASEGT. The V end was cut by 0 bases, the J end by 2 bases, with 11 bases between. The CDR3 loop spans 16 amino acids. The CDR3, as DNA: TGTGCCAGCAGTGAAGCGCCTGGGGCGCGCAATCAGCCCCAGCATTTT. This codes for CASSEAPGARNQPQHF.